This is a list of T cell receptor beta chains from one sample in a study of T-cell memory formation after mild COVID-19. One entry per CDR3 protein results from TCRdb running MiXCR on the 5' RACE reads. The table shows hundreds of thousands of distinct CDR3 sequences, with roughly 13% occurring only once. The sample consisted of PBMCs or a T cell subset sorted from them (not recorded which). The receptors stem from a man between 18 and 35 years old who had mild COVID-19 (a few samples of this study predate the infection). Cell type and time point are not known. Both conserved end residues are part of each CDR3. The order of the fields is J gene, D gene, clone size, V gene, CDR3 protein, CDR3 DNA. A D gene is named only where the DNA matches it firmly. For some rows the clone size is stated as once, few or many, or as a class when expanded; others skip it.

j_gene: TRBJ1-1
d_gene: TRBD1
abundance: few
v_gene: TRBV9
CDR3aa: CASSGDLTGGRTEAFF
CDR3nt: TGTGCCAGCAGCGGGGATTTGACAGGGGGCAGAACTGAAGCTTTCTTT

j_gene: TRBJ2-1
d_gene: -
abundance: -
v_gene: TRBV4-2
CDR3aa: CASSPGRGARDNEQFF
CDR3nt: TGTGCCAGCAGCCCAGGGAGGGGGGCCAGGGACAATGAGCAGTTCTTC

j_gene: TRBJ2-2
d_gene: TRBD1
abundance: -
v_gene: TRBV6-2/TRBV6-3
CDR3aa: CASSYSQTGVNTGELFF
CDR3nt: TGTGCCAGCAGTTACTCTCAGACAGGGGTAAACACCGGGGAGCTGTTTTTT

j_gene: TRBJ2-2
d_gene: TRBD2
abundance: few
v_gene: TRBV14
CDR3aa: CASSQRRGSATGELFF
CDR3nt: TGTGCCAGCAGCCAACGGCGGGGGTCGGCTACCGGGGAGCTGTTTTTT

j_gene: TRBJ2-7
d_gene: -
abundance: few
v_gene: TRBV12-2
CDR3aa: CASRSSGTVQEVCSYEQYF
CDR3nt: TGTGCAAGTCGCTCATCCGGGACGGTGCAGGAGGTATGCTCCTACGAGCAGTACTTC

j_gene: TRBJ2-7
d_gene: TRBD1
abundance: -
v_gene: TRBV25-1
CDR3aa: CASRNRGWAEQYF
CDR3nt: TGTGCCAGCCGAAACAGGGGTTGGGCCGAGCAGTACTTC

j_gene: TRBJ2-5
d_gene: TRBD2
abundance: many
v_gene: TRBV7-2
CDR3aa: CASSSLTSGGRETQYF
CDR3nt: TGTGCCAGCAGCTCCCTGACTAGCGGGGGGAGAGAGACCCAGTACTTC

j_gene: TRBJ2-3
d_gene: TRBD1
abundance: -
v_gene: TRBV6-5
CDR3aa: CASWQGADTQYF
CDR3nt: TGTGCCAGCTGGCAGGGGGCAGATACGCAGTATTTT

j_gene: TRBJ2-1
d_gene: TRBD2
abundance: -
v_gene: TRBV10-3
CDR3aa: CAISESASGEGNEQFF
CDR3nt: TGTGCCATCAGTGAGTCTGCTAGCGGGGAAGGAAATGAGCAGTTCTTC

j_gene: TRBJ1-5
d_gene: -
abundance: -
v_gene: TRBV7-3
CDR3aa: CASSSTRGQPQHF
CDR3nt: TGTGCCAGCAGCTCCACTAGGGGTCAGCCCCAGCATTTT

j_gene: TRBJ1-6
d_gene: -
abundance: -
v_gene: TRBV9
CDR3aa: CASSVGPNSPLHF
CDR3nt: TGTGCCAGCAGCGTAGGGCCTAATTCACCCCTCCACTTT